This T cell receptor beta chain was obtained from a study of T cell responses to AZD1222 COVID-19 vaccine. Overall study results and limits: Only after the peak T cell response were repertoires sampled. Seropositive at baseline were only a handful of AZD1222 recipients. Elevations in Spike-specific TCR breadth and depth followed administration of two AZD1222 doses.

Germline V gene data show CDR1 as SGHRS and CDR2 as YFSETQ. This CDR3 has 14 residues. J was trimmed by 4 bases and V by 5 bases; bases with no gene match: 8. The repertoire was sequenced with immunoSEQ multiplex PCR; TCRdb's copy has only in-frame clones and lacks some. The table lists 100,000 to 150,000 clones, 80% to 95% of them singletons. Concerning this clone: The antigen is not known.

Sequences were derived from peripheral blood, sampled 28 days after the second AZD1222 dose. The chain uses TRBV5-1 and TRBJ1-1, with 7 bases aligning to TRBD1. This TCR was sampled from an adult who received the AZD1222 COVID-19 vaccine. In DNA, the CDR3 is TGCGCCAGCAGTTTGACAGGGAGTTTCACTGAAGCTTTCTTT. It codes for CASSLTGSFTEAFF. The variable domain in full, with the rest retrieved from reference TRBV5-1 and TRBJ1-1, is KAGVTQTPRYLIKTRGQQVTLSCSPISGHRSVSWYQQTPGQGLQFLFEYFSETQRNKGNFPGRFSGRQFSNSRSEMNVSTLELGDSALYLCASSLTGSFTEAFFGQGTRLTVV.